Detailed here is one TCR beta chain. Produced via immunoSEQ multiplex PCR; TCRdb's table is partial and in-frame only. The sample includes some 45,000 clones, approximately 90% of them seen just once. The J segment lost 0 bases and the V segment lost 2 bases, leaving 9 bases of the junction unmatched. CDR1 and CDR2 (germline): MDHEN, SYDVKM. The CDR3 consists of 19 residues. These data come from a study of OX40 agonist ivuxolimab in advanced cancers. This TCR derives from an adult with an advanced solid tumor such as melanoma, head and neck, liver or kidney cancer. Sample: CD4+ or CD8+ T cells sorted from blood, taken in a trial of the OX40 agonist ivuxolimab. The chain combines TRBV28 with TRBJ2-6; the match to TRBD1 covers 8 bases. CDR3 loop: CASSLAPGQATSGANVLTF. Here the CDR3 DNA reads TGTGCCAGCAGTTTAGCCCCGGGACAGGCAACCTCTGGGGCCAACGTCCTGACTTTC.